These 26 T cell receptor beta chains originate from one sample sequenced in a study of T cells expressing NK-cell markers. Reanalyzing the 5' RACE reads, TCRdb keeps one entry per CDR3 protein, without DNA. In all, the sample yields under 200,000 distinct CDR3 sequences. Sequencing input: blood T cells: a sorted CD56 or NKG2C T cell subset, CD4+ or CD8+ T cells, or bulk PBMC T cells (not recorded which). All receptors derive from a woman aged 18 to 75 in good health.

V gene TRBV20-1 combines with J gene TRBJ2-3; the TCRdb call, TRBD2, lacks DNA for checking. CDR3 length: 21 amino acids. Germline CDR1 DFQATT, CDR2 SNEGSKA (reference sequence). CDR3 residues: CSARDRFRSGRLLTSTDTQYF.

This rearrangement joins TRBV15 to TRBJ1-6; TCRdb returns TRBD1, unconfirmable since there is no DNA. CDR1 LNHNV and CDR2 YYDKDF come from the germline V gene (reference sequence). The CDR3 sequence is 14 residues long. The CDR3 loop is CATGTGQYNSPLHF.

Here the CDR3 reads CASTAWTGVDSPLHF. The chain employs TRBV6-1 and TRBJ1-6; with no DNA, the TCRdb D assignment of TRBD1 cannot be verified. Germline CDR1 reads MNHNS; CDR2 reads SASEGT. CDR3 size: 15 residues.

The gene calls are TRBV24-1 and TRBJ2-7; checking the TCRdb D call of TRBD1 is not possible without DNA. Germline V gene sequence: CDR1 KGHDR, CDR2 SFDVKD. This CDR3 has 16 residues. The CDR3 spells CATSDSRTGSSYEQYF.

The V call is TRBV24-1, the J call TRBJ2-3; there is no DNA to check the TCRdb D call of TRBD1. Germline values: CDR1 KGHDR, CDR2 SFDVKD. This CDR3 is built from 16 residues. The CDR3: CATRPETGASSDTQYF.

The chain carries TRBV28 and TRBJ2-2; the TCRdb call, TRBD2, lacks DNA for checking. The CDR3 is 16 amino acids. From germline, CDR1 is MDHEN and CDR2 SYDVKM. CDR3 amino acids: CASRRLAGLDTGELFF.

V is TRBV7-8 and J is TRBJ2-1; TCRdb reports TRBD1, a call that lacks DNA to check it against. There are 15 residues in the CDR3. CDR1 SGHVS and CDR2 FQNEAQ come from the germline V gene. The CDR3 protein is CASSLGDRVVNEQFF.

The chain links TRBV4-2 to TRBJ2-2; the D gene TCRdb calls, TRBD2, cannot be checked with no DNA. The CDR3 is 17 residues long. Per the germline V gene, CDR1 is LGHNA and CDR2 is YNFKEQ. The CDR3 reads CASSQEATSGRTGELFF.

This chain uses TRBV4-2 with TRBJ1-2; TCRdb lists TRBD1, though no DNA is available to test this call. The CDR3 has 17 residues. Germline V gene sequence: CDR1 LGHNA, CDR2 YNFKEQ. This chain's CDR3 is CASSHRGQGVSNYGYTF.

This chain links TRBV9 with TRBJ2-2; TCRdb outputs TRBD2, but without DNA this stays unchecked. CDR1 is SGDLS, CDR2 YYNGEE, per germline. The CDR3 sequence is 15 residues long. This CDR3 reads CASSGWGGSTGELFF.

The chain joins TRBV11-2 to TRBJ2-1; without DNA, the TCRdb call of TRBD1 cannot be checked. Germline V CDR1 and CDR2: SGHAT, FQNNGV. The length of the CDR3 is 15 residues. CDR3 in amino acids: CASSSTGAAGNEQFF. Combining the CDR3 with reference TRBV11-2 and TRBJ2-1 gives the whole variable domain EAGVAQSPRYKIIEKRQSVAFWCNPISGHATLYWYQQILGQGPKLLIQFQNNGVVDDSQLPKDRFSAERLKGVDSTLKIQPAKLEDSAVYLCASSSTGAAGNEQFFGPGTRLTVL.

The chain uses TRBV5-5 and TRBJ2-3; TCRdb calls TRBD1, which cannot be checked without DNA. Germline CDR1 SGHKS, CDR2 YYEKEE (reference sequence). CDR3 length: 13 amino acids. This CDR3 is CASSLQGPDTQYF.

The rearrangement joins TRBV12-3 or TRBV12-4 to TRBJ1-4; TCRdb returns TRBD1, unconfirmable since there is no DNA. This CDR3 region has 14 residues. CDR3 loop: CASTPRATNEKLFF.

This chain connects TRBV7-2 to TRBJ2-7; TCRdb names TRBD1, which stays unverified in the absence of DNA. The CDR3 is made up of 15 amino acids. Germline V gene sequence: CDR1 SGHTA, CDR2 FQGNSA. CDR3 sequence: CASSLAGTVSYEQYF.

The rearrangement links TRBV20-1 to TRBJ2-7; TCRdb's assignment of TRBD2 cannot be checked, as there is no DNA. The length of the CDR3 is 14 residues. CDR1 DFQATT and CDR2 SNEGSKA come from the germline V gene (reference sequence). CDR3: CSARAPLAGDEQYF.

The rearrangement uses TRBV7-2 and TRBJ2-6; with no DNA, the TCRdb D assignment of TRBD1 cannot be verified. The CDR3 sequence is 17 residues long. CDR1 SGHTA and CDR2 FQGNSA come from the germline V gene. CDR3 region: CASSPSGTNSGANVLTF.

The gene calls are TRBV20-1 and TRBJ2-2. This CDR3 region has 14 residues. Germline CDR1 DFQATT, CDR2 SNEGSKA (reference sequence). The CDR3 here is CSARVGSNTGELFF.

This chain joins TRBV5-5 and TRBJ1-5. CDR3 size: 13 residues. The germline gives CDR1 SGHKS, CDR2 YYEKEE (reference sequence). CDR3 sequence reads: CASSWDSNQPQHF. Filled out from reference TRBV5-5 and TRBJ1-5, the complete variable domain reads DAGVTQSPTHLIKTRGQQVTLRCSPISGHKSVSWYQQVLGQGPQFIFQYYEKEERGRGNFPDRFSARQFPNYSSELNVNALLLGDSALYLCASSWDSNQPQHFGDGTRLSIL.

The CDR3 sequence: CASSVTRQGPGNTIYF. V gene TRBV2 combines with J gene TRBJ1-3. This CDR3 is built from 16 residues. Germline V gives CDR1 SNHLY, CDR2 FYNNEI.

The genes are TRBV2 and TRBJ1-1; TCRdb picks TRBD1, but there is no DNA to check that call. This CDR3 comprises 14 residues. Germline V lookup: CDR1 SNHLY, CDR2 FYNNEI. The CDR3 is CASTERQMGGEAFF.

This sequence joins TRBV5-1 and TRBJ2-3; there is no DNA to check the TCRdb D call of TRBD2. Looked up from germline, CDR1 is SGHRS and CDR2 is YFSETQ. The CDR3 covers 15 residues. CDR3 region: CASSLGLAGADTQYF.

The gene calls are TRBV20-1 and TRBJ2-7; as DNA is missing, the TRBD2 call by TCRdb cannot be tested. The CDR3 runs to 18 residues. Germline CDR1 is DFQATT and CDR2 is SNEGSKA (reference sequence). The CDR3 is CSASGRRTSGRGPREQYF.

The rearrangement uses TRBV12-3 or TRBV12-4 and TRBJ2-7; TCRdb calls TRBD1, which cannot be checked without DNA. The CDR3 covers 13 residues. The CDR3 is CASSRDRTYEQYF.

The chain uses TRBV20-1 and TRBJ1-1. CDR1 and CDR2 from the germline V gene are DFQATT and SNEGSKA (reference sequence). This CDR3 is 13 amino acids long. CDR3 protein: CSERRPGFTEAFF.

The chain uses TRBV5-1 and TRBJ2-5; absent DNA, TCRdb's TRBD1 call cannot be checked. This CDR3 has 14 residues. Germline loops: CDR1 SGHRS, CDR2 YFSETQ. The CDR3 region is CASSRGGLQETQYF.

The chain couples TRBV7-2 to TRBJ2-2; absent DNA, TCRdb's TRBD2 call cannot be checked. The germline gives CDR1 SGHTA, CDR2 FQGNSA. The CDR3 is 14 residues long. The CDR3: CASSSTAVTGELFF.